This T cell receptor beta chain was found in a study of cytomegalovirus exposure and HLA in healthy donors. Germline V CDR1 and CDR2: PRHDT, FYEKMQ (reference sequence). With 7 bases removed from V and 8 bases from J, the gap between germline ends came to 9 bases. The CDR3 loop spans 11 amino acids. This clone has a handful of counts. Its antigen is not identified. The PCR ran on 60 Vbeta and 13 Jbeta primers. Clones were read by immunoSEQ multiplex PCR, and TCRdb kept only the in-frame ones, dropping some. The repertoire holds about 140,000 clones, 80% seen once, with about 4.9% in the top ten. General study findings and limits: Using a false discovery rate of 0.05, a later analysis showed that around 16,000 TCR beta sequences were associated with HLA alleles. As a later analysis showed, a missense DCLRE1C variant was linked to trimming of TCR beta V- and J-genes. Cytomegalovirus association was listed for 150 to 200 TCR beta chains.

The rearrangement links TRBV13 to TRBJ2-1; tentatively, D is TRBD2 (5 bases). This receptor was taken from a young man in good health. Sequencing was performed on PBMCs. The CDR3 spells CASTLRDEQFF. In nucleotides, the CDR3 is TGTGCCAGCACCCTGAGGGATGAGCAGTTCTTC.